Following are 12 T cell receptor beta chains from one sample sequenced in a study of CD8 T cells in Susac syndrome. The RNA input was roughly 0.45 to 1 ug, and it was reverse transcribed with random hexamers. TCRdb redid the calling of the immunoSEQ multiplex PCR reads with MiXCR, one entry per CDR3 protein. In the table there are 100,000 to 150,000 distinct CDR3 sequences, 90% to 95% of which are singletons. The sequenced material came from CD4+ T cells from PBMCs. These receptor sequences come from a human donor in good health.

This clonotype was seen a single time. The chain recombines TRBV5-6 with TRBJ1-5; the D is unclear. The CDR3 runs to 14 residues. In germline, CDR1 is SGHDT, CDR2 YYEEEE. Trimming stripped 0 bases from V and 3 bases from J, with 7 bases between. CDR3 sequence: CASSLEGINQPQHF. The CDR3 DNA reads as TGTGCCAGCAGCTTGGAGGGAATCAATCAGCCCCAGCATTTT.

The chain uses TRBV29-1 and TRBJ2-5; D gene unclear. This CDR3 contains 13 residues. Germline lookup yields CDR1 SQVTM and CDR2 ANQGSEA. V dropped 5 bases and J dropped 0 bases, with 10 bases sitting between them. CDR3 DNA: TGCAGCGTTCCAGGAAAACACCAAGAGACCCAGTACTTC. Protein: CSVPGKHQETQYF.

The chain links TRBV20-1 to TRBJ1-5, with 7 bases identical to TRBD1. CDR3 size: 14 residues. The junction had 8 bases not matched to a gene; V was cut back by 2 bases and J by 7 bases. Looked up from germline, CDR1 is DFQATT and CDR2 is SNEGSKA (reference sequence). This chain's CDR3 is CSARTDRAGQPQHF. The CDR3, as DNA: TGCAGTGCTAGAACAGACAGGGCCGGGCAGCCCCAGCATTTT.

V gene TRBV5-4 combines with J gene TRBJ2-5; 7 bases align to TRBD2. V shed 0 bases and J 2 bases; nucleotides not matched to a gene: 10. Germline CDR1 SGHNT, CDR2 YYREEE (reference sequence). The CDR3 is 17 amino acids. The CDR3 DNA reads TGTGCCAGCAGCTTGGCCGGAGCTAGCGGATTACAAGAGACCCAGTACTTC. As protein: CASSLAGASGLQETQYF.

The V call is TRBV20-1, the J call TRBJ2-7; D is unclear. Germline lookup yields CDR1 DFQATT and CDR2 SNEGSKA (reference sequence). The CDR3 totals 12 residues. V gave up 6 bases and J gave up 6 bases, with 15 bases separating them. CDR3 protein: CSAKALAVEQYF. DNA for the CDR3: TGCAGTGCAAAGGCGTTGGCGGTCGAGCAGTACTTC.

In this sample, this clonotype turned up once. The chain recombines TRBV19 with TRBJ1-1, with TRBD1 identical over 8 bases. CDR1 is LNHDA, CDR2 SQIVND, per germline (reference sequence). This CDR3 contains 13 residues. J gave up 8 bases and V 6 bases, and 8 bases lay outside the gene matches. CDR3 nucleotide sequence: TGTGCCAGTAGCCACCGGACAGGGCACGAAGCTTTCTTT. Its translation is CASSHRTGHEAFF.

The V and J genes are TRBV7-8 and TRBJ2-2; D is unclear. The germline CDR1 and CDR2 sequences are SGHVS and FQNEAQ. Trimming removed 9 bases from V and 5 bases from J, with 13 bases in between. The CDR3 contains 13 residues. The CDR3 sequence is CARGEKNTGELFF. DNA of the CDR3: TGTGCCAGGGGCGAAAAAAATACCGGGGAGCTGTTTTTT.

The genes are TRBV7-8 and TRBJ2-5; no clear D. CDR3 size: 14 residues. Trimming shortened V by 0 bases and J by 4 bases, and 9 bases separated the two germline ends. Germline CDR1 and CDR2: SGHVS and FQNEAQ. CDR3 residues: CASSLARLGETQYF. Here the CDR3 DNA reads TGTGCCAGCAGCTTAGCCAGGCTGGGAGAGACCCAGTACTTC.

The V and J genes are TRBV11-2 and TRBJ2-7; D possibly corresponds to TRBD1 (5 bases). V was trimmed by 1 base and J by 4 bases, leaving 20 bases between them. CDR1 is SGHAT and CDR2 is FQNNGV in the germline V gene. The CDR3 is 17 residues long. CDR3 nucleotide sequence: TGTGCCAGCAGCTTAGGGCGGACACCTAATGTCCTATACGAGCAGTACTTC. This codes for CASSLGRTPNVLYEQYF. The whole variable domain, filled in from reference TRBV11-2 and TRBJ2-7, reads EAGVAQSPRYKIIEKRQSVAFWCNPISGHATLYWYQQILGQGPKLLIQFQNNGVVDDSQLPKDRFSAERLKGVDSTLKIQPAKLEDSAVYLCASSLGRTPNVLYEQYFGPGTRLTVT.

CDR3: CASSLGGYAYGYTF. CDR3 DNA sequence: TGTGCCAGCAGCTTGGGGGGCTATGCCTATGGCTACACCTTC. J is TRBJ1-2 and V is TRBV5-4; D perhaps matches TRBD1 (5 bases). The V and J ends lost 0 bases and 4 bases respectively, with 10 bases between them. The V gene's germline CDR1 is SGHNT and CDR2 YYREEE (reference sequence). The CDR3 contains 14 residues.

This chain connects TRBV15 to TRBJ2-7; D gene ambiguous. Trimming pared 0 bases from V and 5 bases from J, leaving 17 bases between. Germline CDR1 LNHNV, CDR2 YYDKDF (reference sequence). The CDR3 has 16 residues. CDR3 in amino acids: CATSRDKGTGAHEQYF. For the CDR3, the DNA is TGTGCCACCAGCAGAGATAAAGGAACCGGAGCCCACGAGCAGTACTTC.

This rearrangement joins TRBV2 to TRBJ2-7, with 7 bases fitting TRBD1. The ends lost 6 bases at V and 4 bases at J; junction bases unmatched: 12. Germline V CDR1 and CDR2: SNHLY, FYNNEI. There are 15 residues in the CDR3. The CDR3 protein is CASRETGVPTYEQYF. CDR3 coding DNA: TGTGCCAGCAGGGAAACAGGGGTCCCTACGTACGAGCAGTACTTC. Looking up the rest from reference TRBV2 and TRBJ2-7 gives the full variable domain: EPEVTQTPSHQVTQMGQEVILRCVPISNHLYFYWYRQILGQKVEFLVSFYNNEISEKSEIFDDQFSVERPDGSNFTLKIRSTKLEDSAMYFCASRETGVPTYEQYFGPGTRLTVT.